These 27 T cell receptor beta chains were all obtained from the same sample, sequenced in a study of blood T cells in healthy people across ages. A sample-barcoded 5' primer and a J-beta primer mix were used in a second PCR of about 7 to 12 cycles. Via MiXCR, TCRdb re-called the 5' RACE reads, giving one row per CDR3 protein. Of about 1 million distinct CDR3 sequences in the sample, 40% to 55% are singletons; the top ten hold 18%. The specimen sequenced was blood. The receptors originated from an older woman in good health.

This clonotype was seen at least ten times. The rearrangement joins TRBV6-1 to TRBJ2-5; 7 nucleotides align to TRBD1. Germline V CDR1 and CDR2: MNHNS, SASEGT. V shed 8 bases, J shed 5 bases, and the junction held 2 bases outside the gene matches. The CDR3 covers 11 residues. CDR3 sequence (DNA): TGTGCCAGCCGACAGGGCGAGACCCAGTACTTC. Translated: CASRQGETQYF.

This clonotype was seen once. The V call is TRBV18, the J call TRBJ2-1; the D call may be TRBD1 or TRBD2 (5 bases each). The CDR3 length is 14 residues. Germline V gene lookup returns CDR1 KGHSH and CDR2 LQKENI. The ends were cut back, 2 bases at V and 8 bases at J, with 13 bases in the middle. CDR3 in amino acids: CASSPWTRGDEQFF. The DNA for the CDR3 is TGTGCCAGCTCACCATGGACTCGAGGGGATGAGCAGTTCTTC.

This clonotype was seen a handful of times. Being one base from a much bigger clone, this may be a read error. Here the CDR3 DNA reads TGTGCCAGCAGTGTATCAATCACAGATACGCAGTATTTT. Residues: CASSVSITDTQYF. V usage is TRBV27 and J usage is TRBJ2-3; D is uncertain. The CDR3 spans 13 residues. CDR1 and CDR2 (germline): MNHEY, SMNVEV (reference sequence).

The rearrangement links TRBV20-1 to TRBJ1-1; possible D gene TRBD1, 6 bases. Germline V gives CDR1 DFQATT, CDR2 SNEGSKA (reference sequence). Deletions cut 3 bases from V and 4 bases from J, with 12 bases between. The CDR3 covers 13 residues. This CDR3 reads CSARAWTVTEAFF. CDR3 nucleotides: TGCAGTGCTAGGGCGTGGACAGTCACTGAAGCTTTCTTT.

The chain uses TRBV3-1 and TRBJ2-5; TRBD2 aligns across 10 bases. The germline V gene encodes CDR1 LGHDT and CDR2 YNNKEL (reference sequence). V gave up 5 bases and J gave up 5 bases; unmatched junction bases: 11. The CDR3 covers 16 residues. CDR3 sequence: CASSNYLAGAVETQYF. The CDR3 nucleotides are TGTGCCAGCAGCAACTACCTAGCGGGAGCTGTGGAGACCCAGTACTTC.

This clonotype was seen more than once but under ten times. This chain uses TRBV7-9 with TRBJ2-5; maybe TRBD2 (5 bases). The CDR3 loop spans 14 amino acids. From germline, CDR1 is SEHNR and CDR2 FQNEAQ (reference sequence). V was cut by 5 bases and J by 5 bases, with 15 bases left in between. The CDR3 DNA is TGTGCCAGCAGCCCGGACTTGAGGAAGGAGACCCAGTACTTC. It encodes CASSPDLRKETQYF.

The chain carries TRBV11-2 and TRBJ2-3; TRBD1 matches at 7 bases. The CDR3 has 14 amino acids. With 0 bases clipped from V and 4 bases from J, the junction kept 1 base outside the gene matches. Germline assignment: CDR1 SGHAT and CDR2 FQNNGV. The CDR3 DNA follows: TGTGCCAGCAGCTTAGATCAGGGGGCAGATACGCAGTATTTT. It encodes CASSLDQGADTQYF.

The J gene is TRBJ2-5, the V gene TRBV7-9; 8 bases are shared with TRBD1. The CDR3 contains 14 residues. The germline CDR1 and CDR2 sequences are SEHNR and FQNEAQ (reference sequence). V dropped 1 base and J dropped 4; count of bases not matched to a gene: 2. The CDR3 DNA reads as TGTGCCAGCAGCTTAGGTGGGACAGGAGAGACCCAGTACTTC. Amino acid sequence: CASSLGGTGETQYF.

V gene TRBV30 combines with J gene TRBJ2-5; D is unclear. The CDR3 has 10 amino acids. V was cut by 5 bases and J by 2 bases, with 3 bases left in between. Germline V gives CDR1 GTSNPN, CDR2 SVGIG (reference sequence). CDR3 loop: CAWGQETQYF. DNA for the CDR3: TGTGCCTGGGGACAAGAGACCCAGTACTTC.

The chain carries TRBV15 and TRBJ2-7; D not resolved. V dropped 0 bases and J dropped 3 bases, with 12 bases sitting between them. This CDR3 region has 15 residues. The germline V gene has CDR1 LNHNV and CDR2 YYDKDF (reference sequence). The CDR3 region is CATSRDGDQGYEQYF. For the CDR3, the DNA is TGTGCCACCAGCAGAGATGGAGACCAAGGCTACGAGCAGTACTTC.

This clonotype was recorded a few times. The CDR3 DNA reads as TGCAGCGTTGAAAGGGCCGGGGAGCTGTTTTTT. Its translation: CSVERAGELFF. The V gene is TRBV29-1, the J gene TRBJ2-2; no firm D call. The CDR3 extends over 11 amino acids. Deletions cut 2 bases from V and 6 bases from J, with 4 bases between. The V gene's germline CDR1 is SQVTM and CDR2 ANQGSEA.

This rearrangement joins TRBV29-1 to TRBJ1-2, with D possibly matching TRBD1 (6 bases). The CDR3 is made up of 15 amino acids. Germline CDR1 SQVTM, CDR2 ANQGSEA. V was cut by 0 bases and J by 3 bases, with 14 bases left in between. The CDR3 DNA sequence: TGCAGCGTTGAAGATCCAGGGGAAAGGGACTATGGCTACACCTTC. This gives the protein CSVEDPGERDYGYTF.

Turning to this clonotype: Because the CDR3 is missing its conserved closing phenylalanine or tryptophan, this is likely a read error. The chain joins TRBV9 to TRBJ2-4, with 8 bases matching TRBD1. The J call could be wrong; TRBJ2-7 is a better fit for the DNA end. The CDR3 is 15 amino acids. Germline V gene lookup returns CDR1 SGDLS and CDR2 YYNGEE. CDR3: CASSVGTGISYEQYY. The CDR3 DNA is TGTGCCAGCAGCGTCGGGACAGGTATTTCCTACGAGCAGTACTAC.

CDR3 nucleotide sequence: TGCGCCAGCAGTGAGACTAGCGGGAGGGACGAGCAGTACTTC. It codes for CASSETSGRDEQYF. This chain uses TRBV10-2 with TRBJ2-5; 13 bases match TRBD2. The J call may not be correct, given that the DNA end is closer to TRBJ2-7. In germline, CDR1 is WSHSY, CDR2 SAAADI. CDR3 length: 14 amino acids.

Note on this clonotype: A much bigger clone sits one base away, suggesting this may be a read error. The rearrangement joins TRBV18 to TRBJ2-5; TRBD2 might be the D (5 bases). The J call is in doubt because the DNA end fits TRBJ2-7 better. This CDR3 is 17 amino acids long. Germline V lookup: CDR1 KGHSH, CDR2 LQKENI. The CDR3 DNA reads as TGTGCCAGCTCACCAATGGCTAGCAGGAGGAACGACCACGAGCAGTACTTC. Translated, it gives CASSPMASRRNDHEQYF.

This clonotype was found a few times. The V call is TRBV4-1, the J call TRBJ2-5; TRBD2 agrees at 7 bases. CDR3 length equals 15 residues. CDR1 is MGHRA, CDR2 YSYEKL, per germline. V gave up 0 bases and J gave up 5 bases; unmatched junction bases: 6. CDR3 DNA: TGCGCCAGCAGCCAAGACGGGGGACTATCGGAGACCCAGTACTTC. Translating it yields CASSQDGGLSETQYF.

The rearrangement links TRBV5-1 to TRBJ2-1; tentatively, D is TRBD1 (5 bases). Germline CDR1 is SGHRS and CDR2 is YFSETQ. The germline V and J ends were trimmed by 0 bases and 3 bases, with 22 bases remaining between them. The CDR3 loop spans 19 amino acids. The CDR3 nucleotides are TGCGCCAGCAGCTTGGGACTTCCCCAGGACCAAGGGGTCTACAATGAGCAGTTCTTC. The encoded protein is CASSLGLPQDQGVYNEQFF. The full variable domain, with the rest looked up from reference TRBV5-1 and TRBJ2-1, is KAGVTQTPRYLIKTRGQQVTLSCSPISGHRSVSWYQQTPGQGLQFLFEYFSETQRNKGNFPGRFSGRQFSNSRSEMNVSTLELGDSALYLCASSLGLPQDQGVYNEQFFGPGTRLTVL.

This clonotype was picked up a small number of times. The rearrangement links TRBV7-9 to TRBJ2-5, with 10 positions matching TRBD2. The CDR3 contains 17 residues. The J segment lost 3 bases and the V segment lost 4 bases, leaving 11 bases of the junction unmatched. Germline CDR1 is SEHNR and CDR2 is FQNEAQ (reference sequence). CDR3 sequence (DNA): TGTGCCAGCAGCTCACCAAGAGGACTAGCGGATAAAGAGACCCAGTACTTC. It yields the protein CASSSPRGLADKETQYF.

The rearrangement joins TRBV21-1 to TRBJ2-5; the listed D gene, TRBD2, was not tested against the DNA. TRBV21-1 is a listed pseudogene. The length of the CDR3 is 16 residues. The CDR3 sequence: CASSRRRDGEQETQYF. The DNA of the CDR3 is TGTGCCAGCAGCAGGCGGCGGGATGGAGAGCAAGAGACCCAGTACTTC.

V and J are TRBV6-2 or TRBV6-3 and TRBJ2-7; D is uncertain. The CDR3 is made up of 16 amino acids. Looked up from germline, CDR1 is MNHEY and CDR2 is SVGEGT. V was pared by 7 bases and J by 0 bases, with 19 bases between. The CDR3 is CASTDDTTSISYEQYF. In DNA, the CDR3 is TGTGCCAGCACCGACGACACAACGAGTATCTCCTACGAGCAGTACTTC.

The chain links TRBV20-1 to TRBJ1-1, with D maybe TRBD1 (6 bases). CDR1 and CDR2 (germline): DFQATT, SNEGSKA (reference sequence). The CDR3 is 11 amino acids. Trimming shortened V by 6 bases and J by 5 bases, and 10 bases separated the two germline ends. This chain's CDR3 is CSARTVTEAFF. The CDR3 DNA reads as TGCAGTGCAAGGACAGTGACTGAAGCTTTCTTT.

In regard to this clonotype: At one of its ends the junction is not consistent with the germline gene, which may arise from a read error. This chain joins TRBV14 and TRBJ2-4; D gene ambiguous. The J call may be mistaken, given a closer DNA end match to TRBJ2-7. Germline lookup yields CDR1 SGHDN and CDR2 FVKESK. This CDR3 region has 13 residues. As DNA, the CDR3 is TGTGCCAGCAGCCCTTGGCCGTCCTGCGAGCAGTACTTC. Its protein product is CASSPWPSCEQYF.

The table lists this clonotype with many counts. The V gene is TRBV7-9, the J gene TRBJ2-3; TRBD2 might be the D (5 bases). CDR1 and CDR2 from the germline V gene are SEHNR and FQNEAQ (reference sequence). V dropped 5 bases and J dropped 2 bases, with 8 bases sitting between them. CDR3 length: 13 residues. CDR3 DNA sequence: TGTGCCAGCAGCCCCCGGGACACAGATACGCAGTATTTT. Protein: CASSPRDTDTQYF.

This clonotype turned up a few times. This sequence joins TRBV2 and TRBJ2-1; 8 bases are a match to TRBD1. Germline assignment: CDR1 SNHLY and CDR2 FYNNEI. CDR3 size: 17 residues. The V segment lost 1 base and the J segment 0 bases; nucleotides outside the gene matches: 5. DNA for the CDR3: TGTGCCAGCAGTGAAGGGACAGGGAGAAGCTCCTACAATGAGCAGTTCTTC. Amino acid sequence: CASSEGTGRSSYNEQFF. Looking up the rest from reference TRBV2 and TRBJ2-1 gives the full variable domain: EPEVTQTPSHQVTQMGQEVILRCVPISNHLYFYWYRQILGQKVEFLVSFYNNEISEKSEIFDDQFSVERPDGSNFTLKIRSTKLEDSAMYFCASSEGTGRSSYNEQFFGPGTRLTVL.

The chain links TRBV20-1 to TRBJ1-2; D might be TRBD1 (6 bases). Per the germline V gene, CDR1 is DFQATT and CDR2 is SNEGSKA (reference sequence). This CDR3 region has 14 residues. V was cut by 3 bases and J by 5 bases, with 16 bases left in between. The CDR3 sequence is CSARETGTYYGYTF. As DNA, the CDR3 is TGCAGTGCTAGGGAAACCGGGACATATTATGGCTACACCTTC.

This clonotype has more than one count but fewer than ten. V is TRBV20-1 and J is TRBJ2-2; TRBD2 matches at 11 bases. V lost 6 bases, J lost 8 bases, and 14 bases stayed unmatched. The CDR3 length is 16 residues. In germline, CDR1 is DFQATT, CDR2 SNEGSKA (reference sequence). The CDR3 region has the DNA TGCAGTGCCAGCACATCGACTAGCGGGAAGACGGGGGAGCTGTTTTTT. Amino acids: CSASTSTSGKTGELFF.

V usage is TRBV4-1 and J usage is TRBJ2-4, with D possibly matching TRBD2 (5 bases). The end of the DNA aligns better with TRBJ2-7, so the J call may be wrong. The CDR3 sequence is 13 residues long. Germline lookup yields CDR1 MGHRA and CDR2 YSYEKL. CDR3 DNA: TGCGCCAGCAGCCCACTAGACCCCCCCGAGCAGTACTTC. Residues: CASSPLDPPEQYF.